This T cell receptor (beta chain) stems from a study of T cell responses to AZD1222 COVID-19 vaccine. General study points: A mostly white British donor set with more females was recruited, and clonal diversity was possibly underestimated. Seropositive status at baseline applied to only six AZD1222 recipients. It was only after the peak T cell response that any repertoires were sampled. The reported proportion of spike-specific TCRs targeting unmutated variant regions was nearly half.

Measured with immunoSEQ multiplex PCR; TCRdb has only the in-frame clones, and not every one. The sample lists some 80,000 clones; about 91% were seen once. As regards this clone: The antigen remains undetermined.

CDR1 is SQVTM and CDR2 is ANQGSEA in the germline V gene. The V end lost 7 bases, the J end lost 6 bases, and 15 bases lay between the germline ends. This CDR3 is built from 13 residues. The origin of this receptor is an adult who received the MenACWY meningococcal vaccine as a control. This chain uses TRBV29-1 with TRBJ1-4; tentative D call: TRBD1 (6 bases). Sequencing was performed on peripheral blood, taken 28 days after the second dose of the MenACWY control vaccine. CDR3 in DNA: TGCAGCGCTCAGACAGGCGGAGATGAAAAACTGTTTTTT. Translation gives CSAQTGGDEKLFF.